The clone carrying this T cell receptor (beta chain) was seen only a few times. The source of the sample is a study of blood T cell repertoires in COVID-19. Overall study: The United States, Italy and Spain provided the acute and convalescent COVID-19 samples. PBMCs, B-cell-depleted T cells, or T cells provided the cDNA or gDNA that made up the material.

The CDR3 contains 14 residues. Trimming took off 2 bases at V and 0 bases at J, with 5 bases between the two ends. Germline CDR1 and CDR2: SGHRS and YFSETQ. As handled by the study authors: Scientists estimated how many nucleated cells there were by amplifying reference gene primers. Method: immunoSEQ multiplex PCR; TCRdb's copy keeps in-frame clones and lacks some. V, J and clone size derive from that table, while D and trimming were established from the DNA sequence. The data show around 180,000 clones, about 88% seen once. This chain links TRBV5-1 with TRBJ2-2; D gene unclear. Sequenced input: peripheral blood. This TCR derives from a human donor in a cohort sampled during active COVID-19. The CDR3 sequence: CASSFGSNTGELFF. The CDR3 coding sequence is TGCGCCAGCAGCTTCGGGTCGAACACCGGGGAGCTGTTTTTT.